The 20 T cell receptor beta chains given below trace back to one sample, sequenced in a study of response to subunit inactivated influenza vaccine (dated by TCRdb to the late 2010s). Library creation used RT-PCR. The instrument given in TCRdb is Illumina HiSeq 2500. TCRdb reanalyzed the raw reads on its own, using fastp at Q25 for trimming and MiXCR for clone calling, and kept in-frame beta chains. Duplicate CDR3 protein sequences are folded into a single record with the most common DNA and genes. The sample includes hundreds of thousands of distinct CDR3 sequences, with 11% observed a single time. The ten largest clones capture approximately 11% of the sample. These records were also assigned to another study, of T cells expressing NK-cell markers. As the second paper documents: 5'RACE template switching, by which a universal primer site and unique molecular identifiers were added, was used to make TCR beta cDNA libraries.

Sequenced material: PBMCs from blood, taken on the day of vaccination. Receptor source: a man aged 50 to 59 who received an inactivated influenza vaccine. Donor details come from another sample of the same person, matched by shared clones.

The chain links TRBV20-1 to TRBJ1-1, with 8 bases fitting TRBD1. Per germline, CDR1 DFQATT and CDR2 SNEGSKA (reference sequence). The CDR3 sequence is 15 residues long. V shed 3 bases and J 4 bases; nucleotides not matched to a gene: 10. As DNA, the CDR3 is TGCAGTGCTAGTCGCCAGGGGGCTTTGGCCACTGAAGCTTTCTTT. This gives the protein CSASRQGALATEAFF.

This clonotype was seen only a few times. This sequence joins TRBV7-2 and TRBJ1-6, with TRBD1 as a possible D gene (6 bases). Germline CDR1 reads SGHTA; CDR2 reads FQGNSA. Trimming left V 5 bases short and J 4 bases short, with 9 bases between. The CDR3 covers 14 residues. CDR3 in DNA: TGTGCCAGCAGCCGGACAGAGTATAATTCACCCCTCCACTTT. Translated, it gives CASSRTEYNSPLHF.

The gene calls are TRBV5-1 and TRBJ2-1; D gene ambiguous. The V gene lost 0 bases and the J gene lost 3 bases, with 10 bases spanning the gap. Germline V gives CDR1 SGHRS, CDR2 YFSETQ. CDR3 length: 15 residues. CDR3 protein: CASSLEGRSYNEQFF. CDR3 DNA sequence: TGCGCCAGCAGCTTGGAAGGAAGAAGCTACAATGAGCAGTTCTTC.

The chain carries TRBV10-3 and TRBJ2-3; unclear D gene. The V end was cut by 1 base, the J end by 2 bases, with 10 bases between. The CDR3 covers 15 residues. The V gene's germline CDR1 is ENHRY and CDR2 SYGVKD. The CDR3: CAISEYVSSTDTQYF. CDR3 DNA: TGTGCCATCAGTGAGTACGTTTCTTCCACAGATACGCAGTATTTT.

The genes are TRBV5-6 and TRBJ2-1; 9 nucleotides match TRBD1. The CDR3 runs 15 residues. Germline V lookup: CDR1 SGHDT, CDR2 YYEEEE. V lost 6 bases, J lost 4 bases, and 8 bases stayed unmatched. The DNA for the CDR3 is TGTGCCAGCACCTCCGGGACAGGGTTTTACAATGAGCAGTTCTTC. This encodes CASTSGTGFYNEQFF.

This clonotype was seen ten or more times. The CDR3 reads CAWGGLAGGTSTDTQYF. In DNA, the CDR3 is TGTGCCTGGGGAGGACTAGCGGGAGGGACTAGCACAGATACGCAGTATTTT. V is TRBV30 and J is TRBJ2-3; 15 bases match TRBD2. The CDR3 sequence is 17 residues long. Germline CDR1 reads GTSNPN; CDR2 reads SVGIG (reference sequence). Trimming took 5 bases from V and 0 from J; bases not matched to a gene: 6.

The sample holds a few counts of this clonotype. The rearrangement uses TRBV20-1 and TRBJ2-5; the D gene could be TRBD1 or TRBD2 (5 bases each). The V end was cut by 0 bases, the J end by 4 bases, with 15 bases between. This CDR3 region has 15 residues. Per germline, CDR1 DFQATT and CDR2 SNEGSKA (reference sequence). In DNA, the CDR3 is TGCAGTGCTAGAGACCCTCGGGACCAACTAGAGACCCAGTACTTC. This codes for CSARDPRDQLETQYF.

This clonotype occurred many times. This chain joins TRBV5-1 and TRBJ2-2, with D possibly TRBD2 on 6 matching bases. The V end was cut by 0 bases, the J end by 4 bases, with 13 bases between. Germline V gives CDR1 SGHRS, CDR2 YFSETQ. The length of the CDR3 is 16 residues. Written as DNA, the CDR3 is TGCGCCAGCAGCTTGGGAGGAGGGGCTCTCACCGGGGAGCTGTTTTTT. This codes for CASSLGGGALTGELFF.

The rearrangement uses TRBV25-1 and TRBJ2-7; TRBD2 is a possible D gene (7 bases). The V end lost 7 bases, the J end lost 6 bases, and 16 bases lay between the germline ends. The germline CDR1 and CDR2 sequences are MGHDK and SYGVNS. This CDR3 has 13 amino acids. CDR3 protein: CASKRDNFAEQYF. The CDR3, as DNA: TGTGCCAGCAAGCGGGACAACTTCGCCGAGCAGTACTTC.

This clonotype was seen many times. The rearrangement links TRBV5-1 to TRBJ2-2, with unresolved D. The germline V gene has CDR1 SGHRS and CDR2 YFSETQ. The V end was cut by 1 base, the J end by 4 bases, with 5 bases between. This CDR3 has 13 residues. The CDR3 bases are TGCGCCAGCAGCTTGATTGGCACCGGGGAGCTGTTTTTT. Amino acid sequence: CASSLIGTGELFF.

Only a few counts were recorded for this clonotype. V usage is TRBV12-3 or TRBV12-4 and J usage is TRBJ2-7; D is uncertain. The CDR3 spans 12 residues. Trimming took off 4 bases at V and 5 bases at J, with 9 bases between the two ends. The DNA of the CDR3 is TGTGCCAGCAGTTCGACCCCTGACGAGCAGTACTTC. Encoded protein: CASSSTPDEQYF.

This clonotype was detected many times. The genes are TRBV5-1 and TRBJ2-1, with D possibly TRBD2 on 5 matching bases. V was clipped by 0 bases and J by 7 bases, with 11 bases between them. Germline CDR1 reads SGHRS; CDR2 reads YFSETQ. The CDR3 is 14 amino acids. The CDR3 sequence: CASSLGTGWNEQFF. The CDR3 DNA reads as TGCGCCAGCAGCTTGGGGACTGGATGGAATGAGCAGTTCTTC.

The chain uses TRBV4-3 and TRBJ2-5, with D uncertain. The germline V gene has CDR1 LGHNA and CDR2 YSLEER. CDR3 length: 14 amino acids. The V end was cut by 0 bases, the J end by 2 bases, with 7 bases between. CDR3 in DNA: TGCGCCAGCAGCCAAGATAACTCACAAGAGACCCAGTACTTC. It specifies CASSQDNSQETQYF.

This clonotype came up a few times. The chain links TRBV30 to TRBJ1-1; no clear D gene. CDR1 is GTSNPN and CDR2 is SVGIG in the germline V gene (reference sequence). The germline V and J ends were trimmed by 5 bases and 0 bases, with 10 bases remaining between them. The CDR3 runs to 13 residues. The CDR3 here is CAWARTVNTEAFF. CDR3 bases: TGTGCCTGGGCCCGTACAGTGAACACTGAAGCTTTCTTT.

This chain joins TRBV6-1 and TRBJ2-5; 7 nucleotides align to TRBD1. Losses at the gene ends were 4 bases for V and 1 base for J; bases not matched to a gene: 9. The germline gives CDR1 MNHNS, CDR2 SASEGT. This CDR3 comprises 16 residues. CDR3 region: CASSGAPRTGQETQYF. As DNA, the CDR3 is TGTGCCAGCAGTGGGGCACCTCGGACAGGCCAAGAGACCCAGTACTTC.

As for this clonotype: The junction shows a germline mismatch at one end, possibly a read error. The V and J genes are TRBV10-2 and TRBJ1-3, with D unresolved. The CDR3 runs 15 residues. Germline CDR1 reads WSHSY; CDR2 reads SAAADI. The CDR3 region has the DNA TGCGCCAGCAGTGAGGACGGGAGACTGGGGAACACCATACATTTT. It yields the protein CASSEDGRLGNTIHF.

The chain uses TRBV7-2 and TRBJ1-2; the D gene is possibly TRBD1 (5 bases). This CDR3 contains 14 residues. Germline CDR1 SGHTA, CDR2 FQGNSA. V was cut by 1 base and J by 5 bases, with 11 bases left in between. The CDR3 DNA is TGTGCCAGCAGCTTAGAACTGGGGACGTATGGCTACACCTTC. Translated: CASSLELGTYGYTF.

This sequence joins TRBV20-1 and TRBJ2-7; possible D gene TRBD1, 6 bases. Trimming stripped 6 bases from V and 5 bases from J, with 11 bases between. The CDR3 has 11 residues. Per the germline V gene, CDR1 is DFQATT and CDR2 is SNEGSKA (reference sequence). The CDR3 coding sequence is TGCAGTGCCCGGACAGCCAACGAGCAGTACTTC. Its translation: CSARTANEQYF.

The table lists this clonotype with a few counts. This chain uses TRBV5-1 with TRBJ2-2; D remains unclear. Trimming stripped 1 base from V and 4 bases from J, with 11 bases between. CDR3 length: 15 residues. The germline gives CDR1 SGHRS, CDR2 YFSETQ. CDR3 sequence (DNA): TGCGCCAGCAGCTTGACGGTCGGTGGCACCGGGGAGCTGTTTTTT. It codes for CASSLTVGGTGELFF.

This chain connects TRBV10-3 to TRBJ2-6; D may be TRBD1 (5 bases). The CDR3 covers 17 residues. Between the trimmed V and J ends, which lost 1 base and 0 bases, there was a span of 10 bases. CDR1 ENHRY and CDR2 SYGVKD come from the germline V gene. CDR3 sequence (DNA): TGTGCCATCAGTGAGTTTGTCAGGGCCTCTGGGGCCAACGTCCTGACTTTC. Amino acids: CAISEFVRASGANVLTF.